This T cell receptor beta chain was documented in a study of T cells after yellow fever vaccination. General study results and limits: Only a minor proportion of clonotypes was detected across both CD4 and CD8 compartments. In FACS-sorted repertoires, abundant clonotypes from the bulk population could appear as contaminants.

TCRdb ran MiXCR on the 5' RACE reads and lists one entry per CDR3 protein. The profile shows 620,000 or so distinct CDR3 sequences, about a sixth of them singletons. V shed 2 bases and J 7 bases; nucleotides not matched to a gene: 10. The CDR3 length is 16 residues. CDR1 is SGHDN, CDR2 FVKESK, per germline. Comment on this clonotype: Its antigen is not identified.

This chain joins TRBV14 and TRBJ2-1; TRBD1 matches 8 bases. The source of this sequence is a man aged 18 to 30 who received the YFV17D yellow fever vaccine. The material was PBMCs, obtained around 5 days after the first yellow fever vaccination. This chain's CDR3 is CASSQRQGASENEQFF. CDR3 in DNA: TGTGCCAGCAGCCAAAGGCAGGGGGCGAGCGAGAATGAGCAGTTCTTC.